Described below is a single TCR beta chain sequence and its context. Its specific antigen is unknown. Per-nucleotide qualities are absent, and no much larger clonotype sits a single base away. Libraries were made using the immunoSEQ multiplex PCR assay. In TCRdb, the immuneACCESS table is reduced to in-frame sequences with V and J assigned. These tables do not hold every clone; where another copy was compared, an unresolved V gene accounts for under half, and the others remain unexplained. This sample is represented by about 140,000 clones; 90% to 95% of them were singletons. Under 15% of the sample goes to the ten largest clones. The sample comes from a study of control samples from healthy donors and cancer patients (dated by TCRdb to the early 2020s). CDR1 is given as SGDLS and CDR2 as YYNGEE, both from the germline V gene. The V end loses 3 bases and the J end loses 4 bases, and a stretch of 7 bases separates them. Measured from the cysteine to the phenylalanine, the CDR3 is 12 residues long. Only the CDR3 portion is preserved as DNA: 36 bases, with reading frame beginning at the first base.

Sequenced material: blood. The chain is assembled from TRBV9 and TRBJ2-5; the D gene is perhaps TRBD2, from 5 matching bases. This receptor was obtained from a man aged 40-50 years in good health. The sequence in DNA is TGTGCCAGCAGCGGGCTAGCAGAGACCCAGTACTTC. It translates to CASSGLAETQYF. Reference TRBV9 and TRBJ2-5 proteins supply the regions before and after the CDR3; the full variable domain is: DSGVTQTPKHLITATGQRVTLRCSPRSGDLSVYWYQQSLDQGLQFLIQYYNGEERAKGNILERFSAQQFPDLHSELNLSSLELGDSALYFCASSGLAETQYFGPGTRLLVL.